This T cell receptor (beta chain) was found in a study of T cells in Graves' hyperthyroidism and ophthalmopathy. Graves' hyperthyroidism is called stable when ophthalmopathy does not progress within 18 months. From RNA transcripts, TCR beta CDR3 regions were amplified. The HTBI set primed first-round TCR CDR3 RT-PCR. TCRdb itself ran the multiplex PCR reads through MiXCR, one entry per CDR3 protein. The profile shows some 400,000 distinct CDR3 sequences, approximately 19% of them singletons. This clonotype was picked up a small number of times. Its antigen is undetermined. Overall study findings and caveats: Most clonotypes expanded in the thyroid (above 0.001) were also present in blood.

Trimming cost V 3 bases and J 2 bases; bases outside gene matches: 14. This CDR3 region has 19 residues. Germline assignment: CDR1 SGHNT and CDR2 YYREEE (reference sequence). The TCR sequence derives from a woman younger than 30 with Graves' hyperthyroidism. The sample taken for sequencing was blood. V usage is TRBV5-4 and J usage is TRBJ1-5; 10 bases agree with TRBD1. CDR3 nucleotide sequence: TGTGCCAGCAGCTCACGAGCCGGGACAGGGGTATATGGCAATCAGCCCCAGCATTTT. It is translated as CASSSRAGTGVYGNQPQHF.